The 13 T cell receptor beta chains below all came from one sample that was sequenced in a study of cytomegalovirus exposure and HLA in healthy donors. Researchers ran the PCR with 60 Vbeta and 13 Jbeta primers. Profiled with immunoSEQ multiplex PCR; TCRdb holds only in-frame clones, not every one. The sample lists 100,000 to 150,000 clones, 83% occurring once. Sequenced input: PBMCs. These receptors originate from a middle-aged woman in good health and CMV-seropositive.

This clone was detected only once. CDR3 coding DNA: TGTGCCAGTAGTATCAGGGGGAATTGGAACACCGGGGAGCTGTTTTTT. Its translation: CASSIRGNWNTGELFF. The chain recombines TRBV19 with TRBJ2-2, with 7 bases fitting TRBD1. Germline V gene sequence: CDR1 LNHDA, CDR2 SQIVND (reference sequence). CDR3 length equals 16 residues. V was pared by 3 bases and J by 1 base, with 5 bases of the junction left unmatched. Based on the CDR3 plus reference TRBV19 and TRBJ2-2, the full variable domain is DGGITQSPKYLFRKEGQNVTLSCEQNLNHDAMYWYRQDPGQGLRLIYYSQIVNDFQKGDIAEGYSVSREKKESFPLTVTSAQKNPTAFYLCASSIRGNWNTGELFFGEGSRLTVL.

The chain is built from TRBV7-2 and TRBJ2-7, with TRBD2 matching 8 bases. The CDR3 loop spans 15 amino acids. The J segment lost 6 bases and the V segment lost 2 bases, leaving 9 bases of the junction unmatched. CDR1 is SGHTA and CDR2 is FQGNSA in the germline V gene. The DNA of the CDR3 is TGTGCCAGCAGCTTATCGGGAGGGCCAGGTTTCGAGCAGTACTTC. This gives the protein CASSLSGGPGFEQYF.

The V and J genes are TRBV4-3 and TRBJ2-1; D might be TRBD2 (6 bases). V lost 0 bases and J lost 8, with 17 bases in between. Germline CDR1 and CDR2: LGHNA and YSLEER. This CDR3 comprises 16 residues. The CDR3: CASSQDGGGIWDEQFF. The DNA for the CDR3 is TGCGCCAGCAGCCAAGATGGTGGGGGGATCTGGGATGAGCAGTTCTTC.

The chain combines TRBV5-8 with TRBJ2-7; 9 nucleotides align to TRBD2. Trimming cost V 7 bases and J 3 bases; bases outside gene matches: 5. This CDR3 is built from 13 residues. CDR1 and CDR2 (germline): SGHTS, YDEGEE. The CDR3 region has the DNA TGTGCCAGCGCCGGACTAGCGCACTACGAGCAGTACTTC. Amino acid sequence: CASAGLAHYEQYF.

This clone is a singleton in its sample. The V gene is TRBV29-1, the J gene TRBJ2-7; D may be TRBD1 (6 bases). CDR3 length: 12 amino acids. Germline V gives CDR1 SQVTM, CDR2 ANQGSEA. Deletions cut 7 bases from V and 2 bases from J, with 12 bases between. The CDR3 nucleotides are TGCAGCGCCCGAGGACAGACCTACGAGCAGTACTTC. As protein: CSARGQTYEQYF.

V usage is TRBV5-6 and J usage is TRBJ2-7, with D perhaps matching TRBD1 (5 bases). Germline V gives CDR1 SGHDT, CDR2 YYEEEE. The CDR3 has 15 amino acids. The V end was cut by 2 bases, the J end by 2 bases, with 14 bases between. The CDR3 reads CASSLQDRPTYEQYF. DNA for the CDR3: TGTGCCAGCAGCTTACAAGACAGACCAACCTACGAGCAGTACTTC.

As to this clone: One end of the junction is discordant with germline, which a read error may explain. The chain recombines TRBV7-7 with TRBJ1-4, with TRBD1 matching over 7 bases. This CDR3 has 12 residues. CDR1 and CDR2 from the germline V gene are SSHAT and FNYEAQ (reference sequence). The CDR3 nucleotides read TGTGCTAGCAGCCCCCAGGGGGTGGAACTGTTTTTT. Its protein is CASSPQGVELFF.

This chain links TRBV28 with TRBJ2-7; no clear D. The germline V gene has CDR1 MDHEN and CDR2 SYDVKM. The V and J ends lost 5 bases and 3 bases respectively, with 20 bases between them. CDR3 length: 16 residues. DNA of the CDR3: TGTGCCAGCAGTCACAATGACCGAGCGCCCAGCTACGAGCAGTACTTC. It yields the protein CASSHNDRAPSYEQYF.

The gene calls are TRBV30 and TRBJ1-3; 7 nucleotides agree with TRBD1. This CDR3 has 13 residues. Unmatched junction bases numbered 6, after V lost 2 bases and J lost 8 bases. CDR1 and CDR2 (germline): GTSNPN, SVGIG (reference sequence). CDR3: CAWSQGVSDTIYF. The CDR3 nucleotides are TGTGCCTGGAGTCAGGGGGTGTCGGACACCATATATTTT.

The table lists this clone with a few counts. This chain connects TRBV27 to TRBJ2-7; TRBD1 is a possible D gene (6 bases). Germline V gene sequence: CDR1 MNHEY, CDR2 SMNVEV (reference sequence). The V end lost 3 bases, the J end lost 1 base, and 13 bases lay between the germline ends. This CDR3 is 15 amino acids long. CDR3 sequence reads: CASSFRPGESYEQYF. CDR3 DNA: TGTGCCAGCAGTTTTCGACCAGGGGAATCCTACGAGCAGTACTTC.

The gene calls are TRBV27 and TRBJ2-7; 9 nucleotides align to TRBD1. The CDR3 sequence is 15 residues long. After removal of 5 bases from V and 5 bases from J, the junction contained 10 bases not matched to a gene. Germline CDR1 reads MNHEY; CDR2 reads SMNVEV (reference sequence). The CDR3 loop is CASSLGGQGFHEQYF. In DNA form, the CDR3 reads TGTGCCAGCAGTCTCGGTGGACAGGGGTTCCACGAGCAGTACTTC.

This clone was detected only once. This chain uses TRBV10-2 with TRBJ1-1; TRBD1 matches at 8 bases. The CDR3 sequence is 14 residues long. Germline V gives CDR1 WSHSY, CDR2 SAAADI. The junction had 6 bases not matched to a gene; V was cut back by 2 bases and J by 7 bases. The CDR3 here is CASSEVQGANEAFF. The DNA of the CDR3 is TGCGCCAGCAGTGAGGTCCAGGGGGCCAATGAAGCTTTCTTT.

To note about this clone: Germline and junction disagree at one end, which may indicate a read error. This chain uses TRBV7-7 with TRBJ2-7; 9 nucleotides align to TRBD2. From germline, CDR1 is SSHAT and CDR2 FNYEAQ (reference sequence). The length of the CDR3 is 16 residues. The CDR3 region is CASSRTVLAGTYEQYF. The CDR3 coding sequence is TGTGCTAGCAGCCGAACGGTTCTAGCGGGAACGTACGAGCAGTACTTC.